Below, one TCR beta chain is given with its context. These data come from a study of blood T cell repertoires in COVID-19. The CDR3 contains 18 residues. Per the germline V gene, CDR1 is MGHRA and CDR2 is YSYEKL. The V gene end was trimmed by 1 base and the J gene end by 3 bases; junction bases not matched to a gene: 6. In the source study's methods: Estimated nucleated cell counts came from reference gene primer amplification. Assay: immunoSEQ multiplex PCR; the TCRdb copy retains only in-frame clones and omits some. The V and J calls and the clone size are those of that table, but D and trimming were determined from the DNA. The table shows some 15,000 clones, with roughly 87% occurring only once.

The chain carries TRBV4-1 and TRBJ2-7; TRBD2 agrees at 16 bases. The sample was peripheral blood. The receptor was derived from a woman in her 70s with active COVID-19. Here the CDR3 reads CASSQVGTSGRGFYEQYF. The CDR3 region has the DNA TGCGCCAGCAGCCAAGTAGGGACTAGCGGGAGGGGTTTCTACGAGCAGTACTTC.